The entry below gives a single T cell receptor (beta chain) sequence along with its context. Its target is not known. The data are from a study of follicular helper T cells after annual influenza vaccination. The CDR3 consists of 12 residues. V lost 6 bases and J 4 bases, leaving 12 bases between the germline ends. Looked up from germline, CDR1 is SQVTM and CDR2 is ANQGSEA. Study-wide results and caveats: ICOS-CD38- cTfh most often held earlier Day 7 ICOS+CD38+ clones. Each annual vaccination recalled recurring oligoclonal ICOS+CD38+ cTfh clonotypes.

Time point reported: 2015-2016 season, 7 days after influenza vaccination. Adults were given seasonal inactivated influenza vaccine, and blood CD4 subsets were sorted before and after vaccination. TCRB was sequenced at Survey level resolution. Sequencing was performed with immunoSEQ multiplex PCR; in TCRdb, only in-frame clones are kept and a portion is missing. The sample contains 8,500 to 9,000 clones, 82% of which appear only once. The chain uses TRBV29-1 and TRBJ1-1; the D is unclear. The sequence derives from an adult who received the influenza vaccine. This specimen consisted of CXCR5+ CD38- circulating T follicular helper cells from blood, obtained 7 days after influenza vaccination. Subset given: circulating Tfh, non-naive CD4+CXCR5+PD-1+ (ICOS+CD38+ or ICOS-CD38-). CDR3: CSVFKASTEAFF. The CDR3 nucleotides read TGCAGCGTCTTCAAGGCGAGCACTGAAGCTTTCTTT.